A single sample is the source of the 3 T cell receptor beta chains below, sequenced in a study of OX40 agonist ivuxolimab in advanced cancers. Only in-frame clones appear in the TCRdb table, and some are missing; sequencing was by immunoSEQ multiplex PCR. The sample carries about 87,000 clones, approximately 82% recorded once. The sample here was CD4+ or CD8+ T cells sorted from blood, taken in a trial of the OX40 agonist ivuxolimab. The receptors were gathered from an adult with an advanced solid tumor such as melanoma, head and neck, liver or kidney cancer.

The V gene is TRBV7-9, the J gene TRBJ2-1; no definite D call. Deletions cut 5 bases from V and 2 bases from J, with 16 bases between. The germline V gene encodes CDR1 SEHNR and CDR2 FQNEAQ (reference sequence). The CDR3 is 16 residues long. The CDR3 loop reads CASSPSPRSAYNEQFF. The CDR3 DNA reads as TGTGCCAGCAGCCCTTCTCCTAGAAGCGCCTACAATGAGCAGTTCTTC.

In its sample, this clone was seen once. This sequence joins TRBV5-1 and TRBJ2-5; D is ambiguous. The CDR3 length is 15 residues. Germline CDR1 and CDR2: SGHRS and YFSETQ. The germline V and J ends were trimmed by 1 base and 1 base, with 11 bases remaining between them. This CDR3 reads CASSLIGQSQETQYF. The CDR3 DNA follows: TGCGCCAGCAGCTTGATTGGGCAGTCCCAAGAGACCCAGTACTTC.

J is TRBJ1-2 and V is TRBV2, with D possibly matching TRBD1 (6 bases). Trimming took off 2 bases at V and 5 bases at J, with 15 bases between the two ends. CDR3 size: 15 residues. CDR1 and CDR2 from the germline V gene are SNHLY and FYNNEI. The CDR3 DNA follows: TGTGCCAGCAGTGAAACCGGGGGGCTACAGTATGGCTACACCTTC. Residues: CASSETGGLQYGYTF.